This T cell receptor beta chain was profiled in a study of cytomegalovirus exposure and HLA in healthy donors. Study-wide context: The Caucasian-associated ancestry cluster held roughly 81% of 300 to 450 genotyped donors.

PCR primers comprised 60 Vbeta and 13 Jbeta primers. Sequencing used immunoSEQ multiplex PCR; TCRdb keeps in-frame clones, though not all of them. There are around 120,000 clones in the sample; roughly three quarters occur only once, and roughly 2% lies in the top ten. Notes on the study in general: HLA allele associations emerged for under 20,000 TCR beta sequences in a later analysis, at 0.05 false discovery rate. V- and J-gene trimming in TCR beta was tied to a missense DCLRE1C variant by an analysis performed later.

The donors were healthy bone marrow donors. The CDR3 is made up of 16 amino acids. Trimming removed 2 bases from V and 5 bases from J, with 15 bases in between. The germline CDR1 and CDR2 sequences are SGHTA and FQGNSA. Worth noting for this clone: The antigen is not known.

The receptor was isolated from a man in his late teens or twenties in good health and CMV-seronegative. Sequencing was performed on PBMCs. The chain uses TRBV7-2 and TRBJ1-4; a weak D match, TRBD1 (6 bases). For the CDR3, the DNA is TGTGCCAGCAGCTTACAGCCTGGGACACCGAATGAAAAACTGTTTTTT. Its protein is CASSLQPGTPNEKLFF.